This T cell receptor beta chain was observed in a study of resident and recirculating memory T cells in vitiligo. TCRdb's copy holds only in-frame clones and misses some; the assay was immunoSEQ multiplex PCR. The sample records 75,000 to 85,000 clones, under 95% being singletons. Germline CDR1 and CDR2: SGHTA and FQGNSA. The CDR3 has 15 amino acids. Between the trimmed V and J ends, which lost 5 bases and 8 bases, there was a span of 18 bases. Confetti depigmentation, marking active vitiligo, was absent in these patients. The sequence was obtained from a male donor with vitiligo. The chain employs TRBV7-2 and TRBJ1-4; D is perhaps TRBD1 (5 bases). Sequencing was done on a sample of blood. The DNA of the CDR3 is TGTGCCAGCAGCCTCGGGGGAGGGTATCAAGAAAAACTGTTTTTT. Translated, it gives CASSLGGGYQEKLFF.